The clone carrying this TCR beta chain was counted a few times. This sample stems from a study of T cells in Graves' hyperthyroidism and ophthalmopathy. TCR beta CDR3 regions were amplified from RNA. Using the HTBI primer set, a first-round RT-PCR was run on the TCR CDR3. Via MiXCR, TCRdb re-called the multiplex PCR reads, giving one row per CDR3 protein. This sample has a few hundred thousand distinct CDR3 sequences; approximately 15% occur once, and the top ten carry under 8%. This CDR3 region has 13 residues. Germline values: CDR1 SGHVS, CDR2 FQNEAQ. J was trimmed by 5 bases and V by 6 bases; bases with no gene match: 3.

This sequence was found in a woman younger than 45 with Graves' hyperthyroidism. The genes are TRBV7-8 and TRBJ1-5; 8 bases match TRBD1. What was sequenced was blood. In nucleotides, the CDR3 is TGTGCCAGCAGTGGGACAGGTCATCAGCCCCAGCATTTT. This encodes CASSGTGHQPQHF.